This TCR beta chain was captured by sequencing in a study of blood T cells in healthy people across ages. Whole-study results and caveats: Fewer expanded clones and more diversity marked long-lived versus aged donors.

As to this clonotype: Its antigen is not known.

The CDR3 is 13 residues long. CDR1 SGHRS and CDR2 YFSETQ come from the germline V gene. Trimming removed 3 bases from V and 6 bases from J; junction bases left unmatched: 4. It was with a sample-barcoded 5' primer and a J-beta primer mix that a second PCR of about 6 to 11 cycles was run. TCRdb recomputed calls from the 5' RACE reads with MiXCR, one row per CDR3 protein. Here the sample spans 1.5 million to 2 million distinct CDR3 sequences, roughly 27% being singletons. The sequence came from a woman between 25 and 40 years old in good health. Sequenced sample: blood. The V and J genes are TRBV5-1 and TRBJ2-7, with 9 bases that match TRBD1. The CDR3 sequence is CASSYQDRGEQYF. CDR3 DNA sequence: TGCGCCAGCAGCTACCAGGACAGGGGCGAGCAGTACTTC.